The entry below gives a single T cell receptor (beta chain) sequence along with its context. This clone may be a read error of a much larger clone one base away. The data derive from a study of CD8 T cells in ankylosing spondylitis. The germline V and J ends were trimmed by 5 bases and 4 bases, with 17 bases remaining between them. CDR3 length: 14 residues. Germline V gene sequence: CDR1 SQVTM, CDR2 ANQGSEA. MiXCR, run by TCRdb on the 5' RACE reads, gives a single entry per CDR3 protein. The sample includes about 100,000 distinct CDR3 sequences, about 8.3% of them seen just once. What was sequenced was blood, either unsorted or a sorted T cell fraction (not recorded which). The receptor was isolated from a male donor with ankylosing spondylitis or in good health (not recorded which). The V gene is TRBV29-1, the J gene TRBJ1-2, with D possibly being TRBD1 (6 bases). This CDR3 is CSVTKDSSFYGYTF. The CDR3, as DNA: TGCAGCGTTACTAAGGACAGTTCTTTCTATGGCTACACCTTC.